This T cell receptor beta chain appears in the sequencing data of a study of memory CD4+ T cells and cytomegalovirus serostatus. The overall study: Healthy Belgian adult donors included under ten CMV-positive and 24 CMV-negative people. Study results and limitations: CD4+ memory repertoires contained about two fifths of the 164 reported CMV TCRbeta sequences.

TCRdb's copy holds only in-frame clones and misses some; the assay was immunoSEQ multiplex PCR. The sample holds just over 45,000 clones; over 75% are singletons and the top ten take approximately 0.6%. As regards this clone: The antigen is unknown.

The CDR3 contains 13 residues. Germline lookup yields CDR1 MRHNA and CDR2 SNTAGT. The sort gate was single viable CD3+CD4+CD8-CD45RO+ cells for memory CD4+ T cells. Serostatus was set by detecting CMV pp150, pp28, p38, p52 IgG. CD4+ T cells were isolated by positive magnetic selection. The genes are TRBV6-4 and TRBJ1-5; 10 bases match TRBD1. Sample: memory CD4+ T cells from blood. This TCR came from an adult in good health and CMV-seronegative. The CDR3 nucleotides are TGTCCTGGACAGGGGGATAGCAATCAGCCCCAGCATTTT. It translates to CPGQGDSNQPQHF.